Listed below are T cell receptor beta chains from one sample, sequenced in a study of beta chain features in type 1 diabetes. TCRdb's copy holds only in-frame clones and misses some; the assay was immunoSEQ multiplex PCR. The data contain approximately 140,000 clones, under 60% of them singletons. Sample: Tregs from blood. Receptor source: a man in his late teens or twenties in good health. CDR3s include the opening cysteine and the closing phenylalanine or tryptophan. D genes are given only for firm matches. Rows give clone size only sometimes, using once, few, many, or a class for an expanded clone.

D gene: -; V gene: TRBV7-2; J gene: TRBJ1-4; clone size: -; CDR3 DNA: TGTGCCAGCAGCTATAGGCCAGGGAGGGATAATGAAAAACTGTTTTTT; CDR3 protein: CASSYRPGRDNEKLFF
D gene: -; V gene: TRBV28; J gene: TRBJ1-5; clone size: -; CDR3 DNA: TGTGCCAGCAGTTTATTCGAACTAAAGCACAATCAGCCCCAGCATTTT; CDR3 protein: CASSLFELKHNQPQHF
D gene: -; V gene: TRBV7-2; J gene: TRBJ2-6; clone size: -; CDR3 DNA: TGTGCCAGCAGCTTATGGAGCTCTGGGGCCAACGTCCTGACTTTC; CDR3 protein: CASSLWSSGANVLTF
D gene: TRBD1; V gene: TRBV7-6; J gene: TRBJ2-6; clone size: -; CDR3 DNA: TGTGCCAGCAGCCCCACAGGGGGCTCTGGGGCCAACGTCCTGACTTTC; CDR3 protein: CASSPTGGSGANVLTF
D gene: TRBD1; V gene: TRBV7-9; J gene: TRBJ2-3; clone size: -; CDR3 DNA: TGTGCCAGCAGCCTGACAGGGGGCCCTCCGGATACGCAGTATTTT; CDR3 protein: CASSLTGGPPDTQYF
D gene: -; V gene: TRBV6-1; J gene: TRBJ2-7; clone size: -; CDR3 DNA: TGTGCCAGCGGGCCCTACGAGCAGTACTTC; CDR3 protein: CASGPYEQYF
D gene: -; V gene: TRBV7-9; J gene: TRBJ1-1; clone size: -; CDR3 DNA: TGTGCCAGCAGCTTATCCCCCTCCCCCGGGCGCCGAAGCGGGGCTTTCTTT; CDR3 protein: CASSLSPSPGRRSGAFF
D gene: -; V gene: TRBV9; J gene: TRBJ2-2; clone size: few; CDR3 DNA: TGTGCCAGCAGCGTTGACTCCGGCCCCAGTACCGGGGAGCTGTTTTTT; CDR3 protein: CASSVDSGPSTGELFF
D gene: -; V gene: TRBV27; J gene: TRBJ2-7; clone size: few; CDR3 DNA: TGTGCCAGCACTCCGGACTCCGCTGGGGCCTACGAGCAGTACTTC; CDR3 protein: CASTPDSAGAYEQYF
D gene: -; V gene: TRBV25-1; J gene: TRBJ1-1; clone size: -; CDR3 DNA: TGTGCCAGCAGAGCGACGGATGAAGCTTTCTTT; CDR3 protein: CASRATDEAFF
D gene: -; V gene: TRBV7-2; J gene: TRBJ2-7; clone size: -; CDR3 DNA: TGTGCCAGCAGCTTAGACGCCGGACTGGCCTACGAGCAGTACTTC; CDR3 protein: CASSLDAGLAYEQYF
D gene: TRBD2; V gene: TRBV5-1; J gene: TRBJ2-3; clone size: -; CDR3 DNA: TGCGCCAGCAGCTCCCGGGAGGTGGAGTATTTT; CDR3 protein: CASSSREVEYF
D gene: -; V gene: TRBV7-8; J gene: TRBJ1-6; clone size: -; CDR3 DNA: TGTGCCAGCAGCCCCACCAAAGCCAGGGTCCCCTATAATTCACCCCTCCACTTT; CDR3 protein: CASSPTKARVPYNSPLHF
D gene: -; V gene: TRBV28; J gene: TRBJ2-7; clone size: -; CDR3 DNA: TGTGCCAGCAGCCTCGGACTGGGAAGAAGGTACGAGCAGTACTTC; CDR3 protein: CASSLGLGRRYEQYF
D gene: TRBD1; V gene: TRBV2; J gene: TRBJ1-4; clone size: -; CDR3 DNA: TGTGCCATCCGGACAGGGTATGAAAAACTGTTTTTT; CDR3 protein: CAIRTGYEKLFF
D gene: TRBD2; V gene: TRBV7-2; J gene: TRBJ2-7; clone size: -; CDR3 DNA: TGTGCCAGCAGCCGCGGGGGGGGCGAGCAGTACTTC; CDR3 protein: CASSRGGGEQYF
D gene: -; V gene: TRBV7-2; J gene: TRBJ2-5; clone size: -; CDR3 DNA: TGTGCCAGCAGCTTAATGCTGATTCGGGAGACCCAGTACTTC; CDR3 protein: CASSLMLIRETQYF
D gene: -; V gene: TRBV5-1; J gene: TRBJ1-1; clone size: -; CDR3 DNA: TGCGCCAGCAGCCCTTCGGCGGCTCGGAACACTGAAGCTTTCTTT; CDR3 protein: CASSPSAARNTEAFF
D gene: -; V gene: TRBV7-3; J gene: TRBJ2-1; clone size: -; CDR3 DNA: TGTGCCAGCAGCGGCCCTAGCGAAGAGCAGTTCTTC; CDR3 protein: CASSGPSEEQFF
D gene: -; V gene: TRBV6-1; J gene: TRBJ2-1; clone size: -; CDR3 DNA: TGTGCCAGCAGTGATCGGGGACTGAGCTCCTACAATGAGCAGTTCTTC; CDR3 protein: CASSDRGLSSYNEQFF
D gene: TRBD1; V gene: TRBV29-1; J gene: TRBJ2-7; clone size: -; CDR3 DNA: TGCAGCGCCGAGGGACAGGGTAAAGAGCAGTACTTC; CDR3 protein: CSAEGQGKEQYF
D gene: TRBD1; V gene: TRBV18; J gene: TRBJ2-3; clone size: -; CDR3 DNA: TGTGCCAGCTCAACTCGGACAGGCCACACAGATACGCAGTATTTT; CDR3 protein: CASSTRTGHTDTQYF
D gene: -; V gene: TRBV5-1; J gene: TRBJ2-2; clone size: few; CDR3 DNA: TGCGCCAGTACACCGGAGGGGAACACCGGGGAGCTGTTTTTT; CDR3 protein: CASTPEGNTGELFF
D gene: -; V gene: TRBV19; J gene: TRBJ2-5; clone size: -; CDR3 DNA: TGTGCCAGTAGTATCCCCAGAGGCGAGACCCAGTACTTC; CDR3 protein: CASSIPRGETQYF
D gene: TRBD1; V gene: TRBV28; J gene: TRBJ1-1; clone size: -; CDR3 DNA: TGTGCCAGCAGTTTCCGGGACAGGGGGCGCGGGGGTAACACTGAAGCTTTCTTT; CDR3 protein: CASSFRDRGRGGNTEAFF
D gene: -; V gene: TRBV12-5; J gene: TRBJ1-1; clone size: few; CDR3 DNA: TGTGCTAGTGGTTTGGGACCTGACAGAAACACTGAAGCTTTCTTT; CDR3 protein: CASGLGPDRNTEAFF
D gene: -; V gene: TRBV7-2; J gene: TRBJ2-2; clone size: few; CDR3 DNA: TGTGCCAGCAGCTCCCTTAACACCGGGGAGCTGTTTTTT; CDR3 protein: CASSSLNTGELFF
D gene: -; V gene: TRBV9; J gene: TRBJ2-6; clone size: few; CDR3 DNA: TGTGCCAGCAGCCCTTTCGGGAGCAGGGAGGCGGGGGCCAACGTCCTGACTTTC; CDR3 protein: CASSPFGSREAGANVLTF
D gene: TRBD2; V gene: TRBV30; J gene: TRBJ2-3; clone size: -; CDR3 DNA: TGTGCCTGGAGTGTCACTAGCGGGAGATCGGATACGCAGTATTTT; CDR3 protein: CAWSVTSGRSDTQYF
D gene: -; V gene: TRBV27; J gene: TRBJ1-2; clone size: -; CDR3 DNA: TGTGCCACTAAAAGGGAGGGGAACTATGGCTACACCTTC; CDR3 protein: CATKREGNYGYTF
D gene: -; V gene: TRBV27; J gene: TRBJ1-2; clone size: -; CDR3 DNA: TGTGCCAGCAGTCCCCTTGGACAGCCCTATGGCTACACCTTC; CDR3 protein: CASSPLGQPYGYTF
D gene: TRBD2; V gene: TRBV28; J gene: TRBJ2-5; clone size: once; CDR3 DNA: TGTGCCAGCAGTTTAGGAGCGGGAGTGGGGGGTAACTTC; CDR3 protein: CASSLGAGVGGNF
D gene: -; V gene: TRBV6-6; J gene: TRBJ1-6; clone size: -; CDR3 DNA: TGTGCCAGCAGTTCGGTGAATCTCCTCCACTTT; CDR3 protein: CASSSVNLLHF
D gene: -; V gene: TRBV5-1; J gene: TRBJ2-1; clone size: -; CDR3 DNA: TGCGCCAGCAAACCAGGAACCTACAATGAGCAGTTCTTC; CDR3 protein: CASKPGTYNEQFF
D gene: TRBD1; V gene: TRBV27; J gene: TRBJ1-5; clone size: -; CDR3 DNA: TGTGCCACGGGACAGGGGAGGTTTCCCCAGCATTTT; CDR3 protein: CATGQGRFPQHF
D gene: -; V gene: TRBV5-4; J gene: TRBJ2-7; clone size: few; CDR3 DNA: TGTGCCAGCTCCGGCAGGGAGGACCTCTACGAGCAGTACTTC; CDR3 protein: CASSGREDLYEQYF
D gene: -; V gene: TRBV27; J gene: TRBJ2-1; clone size: -; CDR3 DNA: TGTGCCAGCAGTTTAAGTAGCCCGGCCTACAATGAGCAGTTCTTC; CDR3 protein: CASSLSSPAYNEQFF
D gene: -; V gene: TRBV18; J gene: TRBJ1-3; clone size: -; CDR3 DNA: TGTGCCAGCTCACCTGAGGGAGCCTCTGGAAACACCATATATTTT; CDR3 protein: CASSPEGASGNTIYF
D gene: TRBD2; V gene: TRBV10-2; J gene: TRBJ2-7; clone size: -; CDR3 DNA: TGCGCCAGCAGGATAGCGGGAGGCTTCTACGAGCAGTACTTC; CDR3 protein: CASRIAGGFYEQYF
D gene: -; V gene: TRBV4-1; J gene: TRBJ2-1; clone size: -; CDR3 DNA: TGCGCCAGCAGCCAAGACCGGAGCTCCTACAATGAGCAGTTCTTC; CDR3 protein: CASSQDRSSYNEQFF
D gene: -; V gene: TRBV4-2; J gene: TRBJ2-3; clone size: -; CDR3 DNA: TGTGCCAGCAGCCCCCCCGGAGATACGCAGTATTTT; CDR3 protein: CASSPPGDTQYF
D gene: TRBD1; V gene: TRBV7-2; J gene: TRBJ1-2; clone size: -; CDR3 DNA: TGTGCCAGCAGCTTAGGACAGGGGGACGGCTACACCTTC; CDR3 protein: CASSLGQGDGYTF
D gene: TRBD2; V gene: TRBV7-2; J gene: TRBJ2-5; clone size: -; CDR3 DNA: TGTGCCAGCAGCCGATTAGCGGGAGGGGGGGAGACCCAGTACTTC; CDR3 protein: CASSRLAGGGETQYF
D gene: TRBD1; V gene: TRBV6-1; J gene: TRBJ1-5; clone size: -; CDR3 DNA: TGTGCCAGCGCCCTGGACAGGGGAAATCAGCCCCAGCATTTT; CDR3 protein: CASALDRGNQPQHF
D gene: -; V gene: TRBV4-2; J gene: TRBJ2-4; clone size: few; CDR3 DNA: TGTGCCAGCAGTCTAATGAGGGCAGCCAAAAACATTCAGTACTTC; CDR3 protein: CASSLMRAAKNIQYF
D gene: -; V gene: TRBV19; J gene: TRBJ2-7; clone size: -; CDR3 DNA: TGTGCCAGTAGTAGGGGACTTAATGGCTACGAGCAGTACTTC; CDR3 protein: CASSRGLNGYEQYF
D gene: TRBD1; V gene: TRBV7-9; J gene: TRBJ2-6; clone size: -; CDR3 DNA: TGTGCCAGCAGCCAAGACAGGGTGGGTGGGGCCAACGTCCTGACTTTC; CDR3 protein: CASSQDRVGGANVLTF
D gene: -; V gene: TRBV6-6; J gene: TRBJ1-5; clone size: -; CDR3 DNA: TGTGCCAGCAGTAGAAGGGGTCAGGGCCTCAATCAGCCCCAGCATTTT; CDR3 protein: CASSRRGQGLNQPQHF
D gene: -; V gene: TRBV30; J gene: TRBJ2-7; clone size: -; CDR3 DNA: TGTGCCTGGAGTCAGGGTTTCAACGAGCAGTACTTC; CDR3 protein: CAWSQGFNEQYF
D gene: -; V gene: TRBV7-3; J gene: TRBJ1-6; clone size: -; CDR3 DNA: TGTGCCAGCAGCACGACTTCGGATTCACCCCTCCACTTT; CDR3 protein: CASSTTSDSPLHF
D gene: -; V gene: TRBV7-2; J gene: TRBJ2-7; clone size: few; CDR3 DNA: TGTGCCAGCAGCTTAGACAGGGAGAACGAGCAGTACTTC; CDR3 protein: CASSLDRENEQYF
D gene: -; V gene: TRBV7-2; J gene: TRBJ1-2; clone size: few; CDR3 DNA: TGTGCCAGCAGCGGCAGGGCCCTTTCCTATGGCTACACCTTC; CDR3 protein: CASSGRALSYGYTF
D gene: -; V gene: TRBV7-8; J gene: TRBJ1-3; clone size: few; CDR3 DNA: TGTGCCAGCAGCTTAGTTACCAGAAGCTCTGGAAACACCATATATTTT; CDR3 protein: CASSLVTRSSGNTIYF
D gene: TRBD2; V gene: TRBV5-5; J gene: TRBJ2-2; clone size: -; CDR3 DNA: TGTGCCAGCAGCTTGGTGGTCCTAGCGGGGGGGCCTGTCGGGGAGCTGTTTTTT; CDR3 protein: CASSLVVLAGGPVGELFF
D gene: TRBD1; V gene: TRBV29-1; J gene: TRBJ1-2; clone size: -; CDR3 DNA: TGCAGCGTGGGACAGGGGTTCGGGTATGGCTACACCTTC; CDR3 protein: CSVGQGFGYGYTF
D gene: -; V gene: TRBV28; J gene: TRBJ1-2; clone size: -; CDR3 DNA: TGTGCCAGCAGTAGAGGGAGGCGCCTGGATGGTGGCTACACCTTC; CDR3 protein: CASSRGRRLDGGYTF
D gene: TRBD1; V gene: TRBV6-5; J gene: TRBJ1-3; clone size: -; CDR3 DNA: TGTGCCAGCAGTTACCAGGGGGCTTCTGGAAACACCATATATTTT; CDR3 protein: CASSYQGASGNTIYF
D gene: TRBD2; V gene: TRBV7-7; J gene: TRBJ2-5; clone size: -; CDR3 DNA: TGTGCTAGCACCGTGACTAGCGGGGACCAAGAGACCCAGTACTTC; CDR3 protein: CASTVTSGDQETQYF
D gene: -; V gene: TRBV6-5; J gene: TRBJ1-2; clone size: once; CDR3 DNA: TGTGCCAGCAGACTACCGGGAACCCCGGCAGGCTACACCTTC; CDR3 protein: CASRLPGTPAGYTF